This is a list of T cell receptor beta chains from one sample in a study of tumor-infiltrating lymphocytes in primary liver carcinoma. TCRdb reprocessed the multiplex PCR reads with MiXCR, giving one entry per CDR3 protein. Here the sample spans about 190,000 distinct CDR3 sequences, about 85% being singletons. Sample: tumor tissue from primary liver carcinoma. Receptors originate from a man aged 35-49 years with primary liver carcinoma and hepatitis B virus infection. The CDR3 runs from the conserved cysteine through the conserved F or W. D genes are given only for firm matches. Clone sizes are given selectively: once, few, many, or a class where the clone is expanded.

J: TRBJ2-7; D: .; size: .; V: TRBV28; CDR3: CVSIAPVEQYF; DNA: TGTGTCAGCATTGCCCCGGTCGAGCAGTACTTC
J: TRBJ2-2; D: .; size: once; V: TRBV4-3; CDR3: CASSQITSGHTNTGEPFF; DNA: TGCGCCAGCAGCCAAATCACTAGCGGACATACGAACACAGGGGAGCCGTTTTTT
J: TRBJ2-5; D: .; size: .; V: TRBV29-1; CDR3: CSLVVRSETQYF; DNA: TGCAGCCTTGTGGTGCGTTCAGAGACTCAGTACTTC
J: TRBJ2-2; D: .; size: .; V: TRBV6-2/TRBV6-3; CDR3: CASTLQMNGELFF; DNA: TGTGCCAGCACCTTACAGATGAACGGGGAACTGTTTTTT
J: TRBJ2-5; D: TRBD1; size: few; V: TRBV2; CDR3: CASSIQGAQETQYF; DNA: TGTGCCAGCAGTATACAGGGGGCCCAAGAGACCCAGTACTTC
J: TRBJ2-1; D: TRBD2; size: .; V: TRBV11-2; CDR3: CASSYGTSGGYNEQFF; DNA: TGTGCCAGCAGCTACGGAACTAGCGGGGGATACAATGAGCAGTTCTTC
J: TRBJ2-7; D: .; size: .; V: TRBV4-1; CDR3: CASSRSDIGYEQYF; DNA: TGCGCCAGCAGCCGCAGTGACATAGGATACGAGCAATACTTC
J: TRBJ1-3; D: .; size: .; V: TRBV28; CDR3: CASSFWVNTIYF; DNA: TGTGCCAGCAGTTTTTGGGTAAACACCATATATTTT
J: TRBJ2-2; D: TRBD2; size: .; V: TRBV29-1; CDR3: CSVRTSTANTEELFF; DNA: TGCAGCGTTAGGACTAGCACGGCGAACACCGAGGAGCTGTTTTTT
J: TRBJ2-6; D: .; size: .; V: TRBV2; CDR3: CVSGLEGDGLTF; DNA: TGTGTCAGCGGATTAGAGGGAGACGGCCTGACTTTC
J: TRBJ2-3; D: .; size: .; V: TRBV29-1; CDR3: CIVRTNGSWKDRQYF; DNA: TGCATCGTACGGACTAACGGGAGTTGGAAAGATAGGCAGTATTTT
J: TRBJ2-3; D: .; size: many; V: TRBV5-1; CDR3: CASSQEWLADTQYF; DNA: TGCGCCAGCAGCCAGGAGTGGTTGGCAGATACGCAGTATTTT
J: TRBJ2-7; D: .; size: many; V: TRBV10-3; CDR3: CATQTGVGGGYEQYF; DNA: TGTGCCACTCAGACAGGGGTCGGCGGGGGGTACGAGCAGTACTTC
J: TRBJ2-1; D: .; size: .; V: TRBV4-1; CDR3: CASSLIPRYVNEQFF; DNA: TGCGCCAGCAGCCTTATCCCGAGGTATGTCAATGAGCAGTTCTTC
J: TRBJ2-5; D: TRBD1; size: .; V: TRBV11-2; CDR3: CDSSPRSATGVIQYF; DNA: TGTGACAGCAGCCCCCGGTCAGCCACAGGGGTGATCCAGTACTTC
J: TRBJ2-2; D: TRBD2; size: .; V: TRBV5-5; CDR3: CASCGTSVYTGELFF; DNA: TGTGCCAGCTGTGGGACTAGCGTCTACACTGGGGAGCTGTTTTTT
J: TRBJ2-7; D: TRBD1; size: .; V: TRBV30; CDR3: CAWMRTGDEQQYF; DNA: TGTGCCTGGATGAGGACAGGGGACGAGCAGCAGTACTTC
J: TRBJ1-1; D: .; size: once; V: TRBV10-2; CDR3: CSSILTVNTEAFF; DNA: TGCTCCAGCATATTGACAGTGAACACGGAAGCTTTCTTT
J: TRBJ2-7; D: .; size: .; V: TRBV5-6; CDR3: CASSFPGLAYKPYF; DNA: TGTGCCAGCAGCTTCCCCGGGCTCGCCTACAAGCCGTACTTC
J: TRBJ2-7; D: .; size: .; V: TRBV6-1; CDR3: CASIEGEEAFYEQYF; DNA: TGTGCCAGCATTGAAGGAGAGGAGGCTTTCTACGAGCAGTACTTC
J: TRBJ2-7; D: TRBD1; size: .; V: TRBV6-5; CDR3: CASSFGQGRAYDQYF; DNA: TGTGCCAGCAGTTTTGGACAGGGAAGAGCCTACGATCAGTATTTC
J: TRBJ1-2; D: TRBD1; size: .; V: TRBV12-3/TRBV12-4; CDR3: CDSSLTGLVGYTF; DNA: TGTGACAGTAGTTTGACAGGGCTAGTCGGCTACACCTTC
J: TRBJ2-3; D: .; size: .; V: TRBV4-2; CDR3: CASSQDERDADTQYF; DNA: TGTGCCAGCAGCCAAGACGAAAGGGATGCAGATACGCAGTATTTT
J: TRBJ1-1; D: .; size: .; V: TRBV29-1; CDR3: CSVGISGFMMTEAFF; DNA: TGCAGCGTTGGAATTTCAGGTTTCATGATGACTGAAGCTTTCTTT
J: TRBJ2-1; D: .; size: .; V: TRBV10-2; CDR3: CASSTSNKHFF; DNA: TGCGCCAGCAGCACTAGCAATAAGCATTTCTTC
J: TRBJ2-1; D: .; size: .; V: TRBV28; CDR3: CASRLISGFYNEHFF; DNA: TGTGCCAGCAGACTAATCTCGGGCTTCTACAATGAGCATTTCTTC
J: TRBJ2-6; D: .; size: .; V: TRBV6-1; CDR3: CVSSARQVRFSRANVLTF; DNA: TGTGTCAGCAGTGCCAGACAGGTGCGATTCTCTCGGGCCAACGTCCTGACTTTC